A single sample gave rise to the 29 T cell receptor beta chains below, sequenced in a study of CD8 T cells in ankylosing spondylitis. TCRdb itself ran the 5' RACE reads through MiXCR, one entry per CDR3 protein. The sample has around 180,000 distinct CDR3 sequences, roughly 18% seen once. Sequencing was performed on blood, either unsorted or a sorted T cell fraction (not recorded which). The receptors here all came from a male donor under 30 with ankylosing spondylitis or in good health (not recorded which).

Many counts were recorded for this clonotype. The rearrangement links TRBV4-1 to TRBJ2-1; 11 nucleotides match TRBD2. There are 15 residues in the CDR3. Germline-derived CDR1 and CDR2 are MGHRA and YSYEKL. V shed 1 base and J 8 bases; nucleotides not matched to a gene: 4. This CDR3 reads CASSQVASGRHEQFF. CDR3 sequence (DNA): TGCGCCAGCAGCCAAGTGGCTAGCGGGAGGCATGAGCAGTTCTTC.

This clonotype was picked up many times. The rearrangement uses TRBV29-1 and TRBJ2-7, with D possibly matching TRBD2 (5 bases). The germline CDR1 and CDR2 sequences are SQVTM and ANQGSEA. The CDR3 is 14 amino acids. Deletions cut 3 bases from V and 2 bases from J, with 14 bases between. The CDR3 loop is CSVDAAGNPYEQYF. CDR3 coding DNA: TGCAGCGTTGATGCTGCCGGGAACCCCTACGAGCAGTACTTC.

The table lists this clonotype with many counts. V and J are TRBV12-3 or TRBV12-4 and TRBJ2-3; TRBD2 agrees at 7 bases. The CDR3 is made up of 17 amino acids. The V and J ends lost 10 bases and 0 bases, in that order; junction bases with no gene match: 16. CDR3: CAIAGRGPSGSTDTQYF. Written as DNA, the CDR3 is TGTGCCATCGCCGGACGGGGTCCTAGCGGAAGCACAGATACGCAGTATTTT.

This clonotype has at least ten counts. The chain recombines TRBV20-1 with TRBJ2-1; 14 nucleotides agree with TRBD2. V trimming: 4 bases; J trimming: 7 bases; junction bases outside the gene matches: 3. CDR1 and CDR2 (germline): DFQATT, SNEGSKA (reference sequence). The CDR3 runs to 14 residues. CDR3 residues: CSATGTSGSNEQFF. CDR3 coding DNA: TGCAGTGCTACCGGGACTAGCGGGAGTAATGAGCAGTTCTTC.

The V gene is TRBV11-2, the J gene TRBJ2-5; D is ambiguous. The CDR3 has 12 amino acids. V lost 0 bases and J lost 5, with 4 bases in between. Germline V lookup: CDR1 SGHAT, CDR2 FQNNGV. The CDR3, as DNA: TGTGCCAGCAGCTTAGATGACGAGACCCAGTACTTC. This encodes CASSLDDETQYF.

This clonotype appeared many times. CDR3 loop: CASSLDGPLQETQYF. In DNA, the CDR3 is TGTGCCAGCAGCCTGGATGGACCACTTCAAGAGACCCAGTACTTC. The chain carries TRBV12-3 or TRBV12-4 and TRBJ2-5; D is ambiguous. The CDR3 is 15 residues long. V lost 6 bases to trimming and J lost 2 bases, with 16 bases between them.

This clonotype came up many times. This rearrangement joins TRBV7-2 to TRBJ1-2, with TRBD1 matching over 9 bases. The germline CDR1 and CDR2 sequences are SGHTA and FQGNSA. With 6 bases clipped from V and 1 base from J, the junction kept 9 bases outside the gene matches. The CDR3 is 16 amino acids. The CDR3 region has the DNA TGTGCCAGCAGTCGGGACAGGGCCGGGGGTAACTATGGCTACACCTTC. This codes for CASSRDRAGGNYGYTF.

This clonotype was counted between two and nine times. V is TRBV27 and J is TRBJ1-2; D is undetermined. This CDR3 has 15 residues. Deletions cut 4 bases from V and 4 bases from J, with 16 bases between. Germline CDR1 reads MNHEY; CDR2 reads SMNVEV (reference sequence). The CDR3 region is CASSSIHQTIYGYTF. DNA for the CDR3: TGTGCCAGCAGTTCTATTCATCAAACAATCTATGGCTACACCTTC.

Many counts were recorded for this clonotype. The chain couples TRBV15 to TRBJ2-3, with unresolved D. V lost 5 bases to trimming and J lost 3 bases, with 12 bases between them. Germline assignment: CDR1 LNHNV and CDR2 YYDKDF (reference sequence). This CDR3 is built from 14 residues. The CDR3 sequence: CATSAPSGTDTQYF. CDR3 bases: TGTGCCACCAGCGCGCCCTCCGGGACAGATACGCAGTATTTT.

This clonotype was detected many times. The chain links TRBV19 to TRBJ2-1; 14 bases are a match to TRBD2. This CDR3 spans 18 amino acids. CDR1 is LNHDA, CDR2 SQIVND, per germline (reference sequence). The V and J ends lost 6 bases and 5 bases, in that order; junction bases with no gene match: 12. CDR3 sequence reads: CASRRGWGTSGSNNEQFF. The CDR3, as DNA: TGTGCCAGTAGGAGGGGTTGGGGGACTAGCGGGAGTAACAATGAGCAGTTCTTC.

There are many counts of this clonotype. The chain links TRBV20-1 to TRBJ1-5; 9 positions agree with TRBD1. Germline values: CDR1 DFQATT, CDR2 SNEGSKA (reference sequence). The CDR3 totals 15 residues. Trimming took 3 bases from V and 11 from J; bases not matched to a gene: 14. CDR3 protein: CSASEGQGFLWAQHF. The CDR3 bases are TGCAGTGCTAGTGAGGGACAGGGATTTCTTTGGGCCCAGCATTTT.

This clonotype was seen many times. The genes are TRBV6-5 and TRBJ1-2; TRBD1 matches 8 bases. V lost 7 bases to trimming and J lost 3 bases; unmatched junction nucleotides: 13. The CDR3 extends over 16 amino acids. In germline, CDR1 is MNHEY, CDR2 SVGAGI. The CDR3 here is CASTGSGGKYDYGYTF. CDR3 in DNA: TGTGCCAGCACAGGGTCAGGGGGCAAGTACGACTATGGCTACACCTTC.

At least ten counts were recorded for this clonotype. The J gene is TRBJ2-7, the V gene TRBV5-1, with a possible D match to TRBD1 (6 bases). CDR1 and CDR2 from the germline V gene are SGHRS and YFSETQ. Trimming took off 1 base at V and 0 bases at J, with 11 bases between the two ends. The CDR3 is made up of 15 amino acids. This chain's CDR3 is CASSLLQGSSYEQYV. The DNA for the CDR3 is TGCGCCAGCAGCTTGCTCCAGGGGAGCTCCTACGAGCAGTACGTC.

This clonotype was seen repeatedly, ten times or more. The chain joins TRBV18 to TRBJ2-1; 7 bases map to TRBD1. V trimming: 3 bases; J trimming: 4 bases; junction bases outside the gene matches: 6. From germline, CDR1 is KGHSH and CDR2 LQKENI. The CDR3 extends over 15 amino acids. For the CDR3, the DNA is TGTGCCAGCTCACCCCGACAGGGAGAATACAATGAGCAGTTCTTC. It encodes CASSPRQGEYNEQFF.

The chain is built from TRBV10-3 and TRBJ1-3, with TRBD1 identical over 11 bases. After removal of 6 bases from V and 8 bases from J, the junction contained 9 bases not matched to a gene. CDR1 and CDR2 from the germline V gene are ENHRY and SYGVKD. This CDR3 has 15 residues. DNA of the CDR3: TGTGCCATCAGGAGCCCGGGACAGGGGGTCGACACCATATATTTT. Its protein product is CAIRSPGQGVDTIYF.

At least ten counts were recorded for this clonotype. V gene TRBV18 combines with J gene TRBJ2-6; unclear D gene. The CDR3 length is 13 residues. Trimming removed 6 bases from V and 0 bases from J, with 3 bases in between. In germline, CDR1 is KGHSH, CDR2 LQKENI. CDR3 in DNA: TGTGCCAGCTCCGACTCTGGGGCCAACGTCCTGACTTTC. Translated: CASSDSGANVLTF.

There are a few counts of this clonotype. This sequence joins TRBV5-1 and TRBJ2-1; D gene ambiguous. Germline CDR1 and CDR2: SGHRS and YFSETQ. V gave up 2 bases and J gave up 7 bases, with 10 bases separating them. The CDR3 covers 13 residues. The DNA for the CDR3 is TGCGCCAGCAGCTTCGATTTAGGGAATGAGCAGTTCTTC. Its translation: CASSFDLGNEQFF.

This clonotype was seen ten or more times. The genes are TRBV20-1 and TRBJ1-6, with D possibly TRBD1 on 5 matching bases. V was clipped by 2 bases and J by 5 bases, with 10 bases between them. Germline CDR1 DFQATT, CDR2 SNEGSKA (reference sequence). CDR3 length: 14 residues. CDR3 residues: CSARPGTDNSPLHF. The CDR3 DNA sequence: TGCAGTGCTAGACCCGGGACGGATAATTCACCCCTCCACTTT.

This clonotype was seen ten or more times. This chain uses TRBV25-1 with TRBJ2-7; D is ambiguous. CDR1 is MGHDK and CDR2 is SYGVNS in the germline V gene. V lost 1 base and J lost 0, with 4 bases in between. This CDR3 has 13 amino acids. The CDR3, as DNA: TGTGCCAGCAGTGAATTGGGCTCCTACGAGCAGTACTTC. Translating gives CASSELGSYEQYF.

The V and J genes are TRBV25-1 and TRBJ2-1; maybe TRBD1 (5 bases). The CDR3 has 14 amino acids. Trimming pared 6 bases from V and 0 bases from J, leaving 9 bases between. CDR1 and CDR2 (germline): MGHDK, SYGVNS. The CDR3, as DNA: TGTGCCAGCAGCCGGACAAACTCCTACAATGAGCAGTTCTTC. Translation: CASSRTNSYNEQFF.

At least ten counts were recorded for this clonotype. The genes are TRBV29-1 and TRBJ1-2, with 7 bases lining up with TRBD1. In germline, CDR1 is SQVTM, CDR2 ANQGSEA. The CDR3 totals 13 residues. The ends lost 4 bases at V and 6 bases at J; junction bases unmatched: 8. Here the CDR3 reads CSVARDSGDGYTF. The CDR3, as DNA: TGCAGCGTTGCCCGGGACAGCGGTGATGGCTACACCTTC.

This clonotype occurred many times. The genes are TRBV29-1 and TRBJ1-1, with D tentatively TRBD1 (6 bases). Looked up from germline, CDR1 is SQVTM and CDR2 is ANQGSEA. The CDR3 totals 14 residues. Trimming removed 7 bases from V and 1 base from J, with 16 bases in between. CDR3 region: CSAISGAQNTEAFF. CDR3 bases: TGCAGCGCAATCTCAGGGGCGCAGAACACTGAAGCTTTCTTT.

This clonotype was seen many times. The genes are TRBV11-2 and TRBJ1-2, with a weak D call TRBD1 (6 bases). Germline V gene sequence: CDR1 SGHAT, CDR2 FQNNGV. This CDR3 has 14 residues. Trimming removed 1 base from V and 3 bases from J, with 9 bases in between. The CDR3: CASSLVRQDYGYTF. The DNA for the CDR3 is TGTGCCAGCAGCTTAGTAAGACAGGACTATGGCTACACCTTC.

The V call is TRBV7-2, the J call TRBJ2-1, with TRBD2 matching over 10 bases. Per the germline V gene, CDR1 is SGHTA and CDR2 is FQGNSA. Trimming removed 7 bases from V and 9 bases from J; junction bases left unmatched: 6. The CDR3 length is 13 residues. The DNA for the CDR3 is TGTGCCAGCACGCTAGCGGGAGAGGGTGAGCAGTTCTTC. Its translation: CASTLAGEGEQFF.

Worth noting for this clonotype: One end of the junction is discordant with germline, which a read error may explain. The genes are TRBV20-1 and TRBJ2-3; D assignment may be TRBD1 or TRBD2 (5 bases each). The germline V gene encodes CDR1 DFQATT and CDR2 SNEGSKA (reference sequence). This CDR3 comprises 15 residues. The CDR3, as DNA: TGCAGTGCCAGAGGGGTCGGGACCTACACAGATACGCAGTATTTT. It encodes CSARGVGTYTDTQYF.

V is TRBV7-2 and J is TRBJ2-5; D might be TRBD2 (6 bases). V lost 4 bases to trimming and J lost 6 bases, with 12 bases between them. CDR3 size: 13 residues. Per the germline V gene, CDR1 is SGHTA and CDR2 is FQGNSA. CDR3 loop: CASSSTRGQTQYF. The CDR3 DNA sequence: TGTGCCAGCAGCTCGACTAGGGGTCAGACCCAGTACTTC.

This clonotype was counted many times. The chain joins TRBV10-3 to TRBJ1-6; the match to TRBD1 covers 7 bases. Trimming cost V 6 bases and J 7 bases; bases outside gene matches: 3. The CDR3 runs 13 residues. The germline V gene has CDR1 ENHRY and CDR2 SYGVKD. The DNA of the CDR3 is TGTGCCATCAGGACAGGGACGAATTCACCCCTCCACTTT. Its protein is CAIRTGTNSPLHF.

DNA of the CDR3: TGCAGCGTTTCGTTTGGGAACCAAGAGACCCAGTACTTC. Translating gives CSVSFGNQETQYF. The V call is TRBV29-1, the J call TRBJ2-5; D gene ambiguous. This CDR3 has 13 residues. Between the trimmed V and J ends, which lost 5 bases and 0 bases, there was a span of 10 bases. Looked up from germline, CDR1 is SQVTM and CDR2 is ANQGSEA.

CDR3: CASSPSSGGGTEAFF. Written as DNA, the CDR3 is TGTGCCAGCAGCCCCTCCTCTGGCGGGGGGACTGAAGCTTTCTTT. The chain is built from TRBV4-2 and TRBJ1-1; D possibly corresponds to TRBD1 (5 bases). V shed 4 bases and J shed 5 bases, with 17 bases lying between them. The CDR3 is 15 residues long. The germline V gene has CDR1 LGHNA and CDR2 YNFKEQ.